Listed below are T cell receptor beta chains from one sample, sequenced in a study of shared clonotypes between healthy human individuals. TCRdb's copy holds only in-frame clones and misses some; the assay was immunoSEQ multiplex PCR. The table includes under 1 million clones, approximately 92% detected once. The sequencing input was naive CD8+ T cells sorted from blood. All receptors derive from a man aged 25-45 years in good health. Each CDR3 is given with its conserved first and last residue. Fields, in order: V gene, J gene, clone size, D gene, CDR3 protein, CDR3 DNA. The D gene is left open where the match is weak. Expanded clones are given a class, and other clones once, few, many or no size at all.

>TRBV2|TRBJ2-7|-|TRBD2
CASLGGVYEQYF
TGTGCCAGCCTTGGGGGGGTATACGAGCAGTACTTC
>TRBV18|TRBJ2-2|-|-
CASSPGQANTGELFF
TGTGCCAGCTCCCCGGGACAAGCGAACACCGGGGAGCTGTTTTTT
>TRBV7-9|TRBJ2-7|-|TRBD1
CASGGSLGQGTYEQYF
TGTGCCAGCGGCGGCTCTTTAGGACAGGGTACCTACGAGCAGTACTTC
>TRBV14|TRBJ2-2|-|TRBD1
CASSHPPWGTGRELFF
TGTGCCAGCAGCCACCCTCCTTGGGGGACAGGGCGGGAGCTGTTTTTT
>TRBV7-2|TRBJ1-1|-|-
CASSLEAHTWMNTEAFF
TGTGCCAGCAGCTTAGAGGCCCATACATGGATGAACACTGAAGCTTTCTTT
>TRBV10-1|TRBJ2-1|-|TRBD2
CASSELAGEPLGSYNEQFF
TGCGCCAGCAGTGAATTAGCGGGAGAGCCCCTTGGCTCCTACAATGAGCAGTTCTTC
>TRBV18|TRBJ2-1|-|-
CASSPGGSVYNEQFF
TGTGCCAGCTCACCGGGCGGATCAGTCTACAATGAGCAGTTCTTC
>TRBV20-1|TRBJ2-1|once|-
CSASISGEQFF
TGCAGTGCTAGTATAAGTGGTGAGCAGTTCTTC
>TRBV28|TRBJ2-3|-|TRBD1
CASSWDRVSDTQYF
TGTGCCAGCAGTTGGGACAGGGTATCAGATACGCAGTATTTT
>TRBV10-3|TRBJ1-2|-|TRBD1
CAIRTDRAYGYTF
TGTGCCATCAGAACAGACAGGGCCTATGGCTACACCTTC
>TRBV11-2|TRBJ2-4|-|-
CASSSISGAKNIQYF
TGTGCCAGCAGCTCAATCTCCGGAGCCAAAAACATTCAGTACTTC
>TRBV10-3|TRBJ1-1|-|-
CAIEALMNTEAFF
TGTGCCATCGAGGCCCTAATGAACACTGAAGCTTTCTTT
>TRBV7-9|TRBJ2-7|once|TRBD1
CASSRQGTTYEQYF
TGTGCCAGCAGCCGACAGGGGACCACCTACGAGCAGTACTTC
>TRBV7-9|TRBJ2-7|-|-
CASSLERGLHHEQYF
TGTGCCAGCAGCTTAGAACGGGGACTCCACCACGAGCAGTACTTC
>TRBV27|TRBJ2-7|-|TRBD1
CASSKTGREQYF
TGTGCCAGCAGTAAGACAGGGCGGGAGCAGTACTTC
>TRBV29-1|TRBJ2-7|-|TRBD2
CSVVAGDYEQYF
TGCAGCGTGGTAGCGGGAGACTACGAGCAGTACTTC
>TRBV7-9|TRBJ2-1|-|-
CASSLQYIEQFF
TGTGCCAGCAGCCTCCAATACATTGAGCAGTTCTTC
>TRBV11-2|TRBJ2-5|-|-
CASSPRLGMETQYF
TGTGCCAGCAGCCCTCGACTCGGGATGGAGACCCAGTACTTC
>TRBV28|TRBJ2-3|-|TRBD2
CASSLRSSGRWADTQYF
TGTGCCAGCAGTTTAAGATCTAGCGGGAGGTGGGCAGATACGCAGTATTTT
>TRBV4-1|TRBJ2-3|-|-
CASSQDQGGAGRDTQYF
TGCGCCAGCAGCCAAGATCAAGGTGGAGCAGGGAGGGATACGCAGTATTTT
>TRBV7-9|TRBJ2-2|-|TRBD2
CASSPKSGTVTGELFF
TGTGCCAGCAGCCCCAAGAGCGGGACGGTCACCGGGGAGCTGTTTTTT
>TRBV9|TRBJ1-2|-|-
CASSVGGPNYGYTF
TGTGCCAGCAGCGTTGGGGGGCCTAACTATGGCTACACCTTC
>TRBV9|TRBJ2-2|-|-
CASSAGQLTGELFF
TGTGCCAGCAGCGCCGGACAGCTCACCGGGGAGCTGTTTTTT
>TRBV25-1|TRBJ2-5|-|TRBD1
CASWDRGWETQYF
TGTGCCAGCTGGGACAGGGGATGGGAGACCCAGTACTTC
>TRBV11-2|TRBJ2-7|-|-
CASSLGVGREQYF
TGTGCCAGCAGCTTAGGGGTCGGGCGCGAGCAGTACTTC
>TRBV27|TRBJ2-1|-|TRBD2
CASSSGTSGSAYNEQFF
TGTGCCAGCAGTTCTGGGACTAGCGGGAGTGCGTACAATGAGCAGTTCTTC
>TRBV5-1|TRBJ1-1|-|-
CASAGIYDTEAFF
TGCGCCAGCGCAGGGATTTACGACACTGAAGCTTTCTTT
>TRBV30|TRBJ1-2|-|-
CAWSGPGRPNYGYTF
TGTGCCTGGAGTGGGCCGGGACGGCCTAACTATGGCTACACCTTC
>TRBV14|TRBJ1-2|-|-
CASSPRVSYGYTF
TGTGCCAGCAGTCCCAGGGTTTCCTATGGCTACACCTTC
>TRBV27|TRBJ2-1|-|TRBD1
CASSPIDRGDEQFF
TGTGCCAGCAGTCCAATCGACAGGGGCGATGAGCAGTTCTTC
>TRBV5-5|TRBJ1-4|-|-
CASSEHQGSEKLFF
TGTGCCAGCAGCGAGCATCAGGGGAGCGAAAAACTGTTTTTT
>TRBV5-6|TRBJ2-7|-|-
CASSPPGYEQYF
TGTGCCAGCAGCCCCCCAGGGTACGAGCAGTACTTC
>TRBV7-9|TRBJ1-2|-|TRBD1
CASSLDRGGNYGYTF
TGTGCCAGCAGCTTGGACAGGGGGGGAAACTATGGCTACACCTTC
>TRBV27|TRBJ2-3|-|TRBD2
CASSITSGATDTQYF
TGTGCCAGCAGTATCACTAGCGGGGCCACAGATACGCAGTATTTT
>TRBV7-9|TRBJ2-1|-|TRBD1
CASSSPGQGNEQFF
TGTGCCAGCAGCTCCCCCGGACAGGGCAATGAGCAGTTCTTC
>TRBV7-3|TRBJ1-5|-|TRBD1
CASINTLTPGQTPGQPQHF
TGTGCCAGCATCAACACCCTAACACCGGGACAGACTCCGGGGCAGCCCCAGCATTTT
>TRBV28|TRBJ2-5|-|TRBD1
CASRSGTGPGTQYF
TGTGCCAGCAGATCTGGGACAGGGCCGGGGACCCAGTACTTC
>TRBV29-1|TRBJ1-3|-|-
CSVEFGTEGNTIYF
TGCAGCGTTGAGTTCGGCACAGAGGGAAACACCATATATTTT
>TRBV29-1|TRBJ1-2|-|-
CSVLQGTYGYTF
TGCAGCGTTTTACAGGGAACCTATGGCTACACCTTC
>TRBV2|TRBJ2-1|-|-
CASSDMGTLEEQFF
TGTGCCAGCAGTGACATGGGGACCTTAGAAGAGCAGTTCTTC
>TRBV4-1|TRBJ2-5|-|-
CASSQDRSPGETQYF
TGCGCCAGCAGCCAAGATCGGTCTCCGGGGGAGACCCAGTACTTC
>TRBV19|TRBJ2-5|-|TRBD2
CASSIAGGQETQYF
TGTGCCAGTAGTATCGCGGGAGGACAAGAGACCCAGTACTTC
>TRBV7-9|TRBJ2-7|-|-
CASSFQGHPYEQYF
TGTGCCAGCAGCTTCCAGGGCCATCCCTACGAGCAGTACTTC
>TRBV28|TRBJ2-1|-|TRBD2
CASRMNSGVAYNEQFF
TGTGCCAGCAGGATGAATAGCGGGGTCGCCTACAATGAGCAGTTCTTC
>TRBV14|TRBJ2-6|-|-
CASSQDLGLTGANVLTF
TGTGCCAGCAGCCAAGATCTGGGGCTAACTGGGGCCAACGTCCTGACTTTC